This passage covers 25 T cell receptor beta chains from one sample sequenced in a study of blood T cell repertoires in COVID-19. Assay used: immunoSEQ multiplex PCR; TCRdb lists only in-frame clones, some missing. The table has roughly 180,000 clones, about 80% seen once. Sequencing was done on a sample of peripheral blood. The source is a woman in her forties or fifties with active or convalescent COVID-19.

The chain combines TRBV7-3 with TRBJ2-3, with 7 bases lining up with TRBD2. The V gene end was trimmed by 1 base and the J gene end by 2 bases; junction bases not matched to a gene: 6. CDR3 length: 16 residues. Germline V gene lookup returns CDR1 SGHTA and CDR2 FQGTGA. CDR3 sequence reads: CASSLIGGTSTDTQYF. CDR3 bases: TGTGCCAGCAGCTTAATCGGGGGGACTTCCACAGATACGCAGTATTTT. The entire variable domain, with the rest obtained from reference TRBV7-3 and TRBJ2-3, is as follows: GAGVSQTPSNKVTEKGKYVELRCDPISGHTALYWYRQSLGQGPEFLIYFQGTGAADDSGLPNDRFFAVRPEGSVSTLKIQRTERGDSAVYLCASSLIGGTSTDTQYFGPGTRLTVL.

The gene calls are TRBV30 and TRBJ1-1; possibly TRBD1 for D (5 bases). Germline V CDR1 and CDR2: GTSNPN, SVGIG (reference sequence). The CDR3 is 11 amino acids. V was trimmed by 4 bases and J by 10 bases, leaving 13 bases between them. CDR3 sequence (DNA): TGTGCCTGGAAGGGGAGGGCGCGAGCTTTCTTT. This encodes CAWKGRARAFF. Combining the CDR3 with reference TRBV30 and TRBJ1-1 gives the whole variable domain SQTIHQWPATLVQPVGSPLSLECTVEGTSNPNLYWYRQAAGRGLQLLFYSVGIGQISSEVPQNLSASRPQDRQFILSSKKLLLSDSGFYLCAWKGRARAFFGQGTRLTVV.

The rearrangement links TRBV2 to TRBJ2-3; 10 nucleotides align to TRBD2. The germline CDR1 and CDR2 sequences are SNHLY and FYNNEI. The J segment lost 10 bases and the V segment lost 4 bases, leaving 8 bases of the junction unmatched. The CDR3 runs 14 residues. CDR3 loop: CASSGLAGMVAQYF. The CDR3 nucleotides are TGTGCCAGCAGTGGACTAGCGGGTATGGTGGCGCAGTATTTT.

The genes are TRBV3-1 (or the pseudogene TRBV3-2) and TRBJ1-1, with 7 bases identical to TRBD1. Unmatched junction bases numbered 5, after V lost 4 bases and J lost 0 bases. CDR3 length: 15 residues. From germline, CDR1 is LGHDT and CDR2 YNNKEL (reference sequence). CDR3 DNA sequence: TGTGCCAGCAGCCCCGGGACAGTTATGAACACTGAAGCTTTCTTT. This gives the protein CASSPGTVMNTEAFF.

This rearrangement joins TRBV6-2 or TRBV6-3 to TRBJ2-7; D gene unclear. The CDR3 has 11 amino acids. V was clipped by 5 bases and J by 6 bases, with 8 bases between them. Looked up from germline, CDR1 is MNHEY and CDR2 is SVGEGT. CDR3 region: CASSTYSEQYF. For the CDR3, the DNA is TGTGCCAGCAGTACCTACTCCGAGCAGTACTTC.

The CDR3 sequence: CASSPGSPNTGELFF. The DNA of the CDR3 is TGTGCCAGCAGCCCAGGGTCCCCGAACACCGGGGAGCTGTTTTTT. The chain carries TRBV7-9 and TRBJ2-2, with D possibly matching TRBD1 (5 bases). V was cut by 5 bases and J by 0 bases, with 10 bases left in between. The CDR3 covers 15 residues. Germline V gives CDR1 SEHNR, CDR2 FQNEAQ (reference sequence). Looking up the rest from reference TRBV7-9 and TRBJ2-2 gives the full variable domain: DTGVSQNPRHKITKRGQNVTFRCDPISEHNRLYWYRQTLGQGPEFLTYFQNEAQLEKSRLLSDRFSAERPKGSFSTLEIQRTEQGDSAMYLCASSPGSPNTGELFFGEGSRLTVL.

This clone was found many times. The J gene is TRBJ2-1, the V gene TRBV7-2; 14 bases map to TRBD2. CDR3 length: 18 residues. Trimming cost V 1 base and J 3 bases; bases outside gene matches: 5. CDR1 and CDR2 (germline): SGHTA, FQGNSA. CDR3 nucleotides: TGTGCCAGCAGCTTAGAAGGGACTAGCGGGAGATACTACAATGAGCAGTTCTTC. It translates to CASSLEGTSGRYYNEQFF.

In its sample, this clone was seen once. The chain uses TRBV4-3 and TRBJ1-2; D possibly corresponds to TRBD1 (6 bases). The V and J ends lost 3 bases and 2 bases respectively, with 13 bases between them. Germline V gives CDR1 LGHNA, CDR2 YSLEER. This CDR3 region has 15 residues. CDR3 DNA: TGCGCCAGCAGCCAGCAACAACAGGGAAACTATGGCTACACCTTC. Amino acid sequence: CASSQQQQGNYGYTF.

The table lists this clone with a count of one. The sample carries other DNA sequences with the same CDR3. CDR3 nucleotide sequence: TGTGCCAGCTCACCGGGGAGACAAGAGACCCAGTACTTC. Protein product: CASSPGRQETQYF. The chain is built from TRBV18 and TRBJ2-5; maybe TRBD2 (5 bases). The V end lost 3 bases, the J end lost 2 bases, and 7 bases lay between the germline ends. The CDR3 sequence is 13 residues long. CDR1 is KGHSH and CDR2 is LQKENI in the germline V gene.

The chain joins TRBV7-6 to TRBJ2-7; TRBD1 matches at 8 bases. Germline values: CDR1 SGHVS, CDR2 FNYEAQ. This CDR3 has 14 amino acids. Trimming took 5 bases from V and 3 from J; bases not matched to a gene: 6. The CDR3 DNA follows: TGTGCCAGCAGCGCGACAGGGACAGGCTACGAGCAGTACTTC. Protein product: CASSATGTGYEQYF. Looking up the rest from reference TRBV7-6 and TRBJ2-7 gives the full variable domain: GAGVSQSPRYKVTKRGQDVALRCDPISGHVSLYWYRQALGQGPEFLTYFNYEAQQDKSGLPNDRFSAERPEGSISTLTIQRTEQRDSAMYRCASSATGTGYEQYFGPGTRLTVT.

This chain links TRBV6-2 or TRBV6-3 with TRBJ2-3; D is perhaps TRBD2 (6 bases). V lost 0 bases, J lost 2 bases, and 15 bases lay in between. From germline, CDR1 is MNHEY and CDR2 SVGEGT. The CDR3 consists of 17 residues. The CDR3 loop is CASSYSISGLPTDTQYF. The CDR3 region has the DNA TGTGCCAGCAGTTACTCGATTTCGGGACTTCCCACAGATACGCAGTATTTT.

The chain links TRBV9 to TRBJ2-1; 9 nucleotides align to TRBD1. The trim removed 0 bases at V and 7 bases at J, leaving 8 bases unmatched. The CDR3 length is 16 residues. Germline V gives CDR1 SGDLS, CDR2 YYNGEE. CDR3 coding DNA: TGTGCCAGCAGCGTAGACCCGACAGGGGGGGGAAATGAGCAGTTCTTC. This encodes CASSVDPTGGGNEQFF.

J is TRBJ2-1 and V is TRBV5-1; D possibly corresponds to TRBD2 (6 bases). V lost 0 bases and J lost 7, with 14 bases in between. CDR3 length: 15 amino acids. Germline CDR1 and CDR2: SGHRS and YFSETQ. CDR3: CASSLDSGPPNEQFF. The CDR3 DNA reads as TGCGCCAGCAGCTTGGATAGCGGTCCACCTAATGAGCAGTTCTTC.

The chain recombines TRBV18 with TRBJ2-1, with TRBD2 matching 8 bases. Germline assignment: CDR1 KGHSH and CDR2 LQKENI. This CDR3 has 15 residues. V gave up 3 bases and J gave up 2 bases; unmatched junction bases: 3. CDR3 nucleotides: TGTGCCAGCTCACCGGCCGGGGGGGCCTACAATGAGCAGTTCTTC. Protein: CASSPAGGAYNEQFF.

The chain uses TRBV11-3 and TRBJ1-3; 8 bases map to TRBD1. Germline lookup yields CDR1 SGHNT and CDR2 YENEEA. There are 18 residues in the CDR3. With 0 bases clipped from V and 0 bases from J, the junction kept 7 bases outside the gene matches. As DNA, the CDR3 is TGTGCCAGCAGCTTAGAGATGTCTGACAGGGGCTCTGGAAACACCATATATTTT. Its protein product is CASSLEMSDRGSGNTIYF.

The chain has TRBV5-1 and TRBJ1-2; 7 bases fit TRBD1. The CDR3 sequence is 15 residues long. Germline V gene data show CDR1 as SGHRS and CDR2 as YFSETQ. The V gene end was trimmed by 0 bases and the J gene end by 7 bases; junction bases not matched to a gene: 9. The CDR3: CASSLGPSGGFGYTF. CDR3 DNA sequence: TGCGCCAGCAGCTTGGGGCCCTCAGGGGGGTTTGGCTACACCTTC.

This clone appeared a few times. CDR3 sequence reads: CASSLSYGFMGQGFNEQFF. The CDR3, as DNA: TGTGCCAGCAGCTTATCATATGGTTTTATGGGACAGGGGTTCAATGAGCAGTTCTTC. V gene TRBV11-3 combines with J gene TRBJ2-1, with TRBD1 matching 10 bases. Per germline, CDR1 SGHNT and CDR2 YENEEA. Trimming at V came to 2 bases and at J to 6 bases, leaving 16 bases not matched to a gene. The CDR3 is 19 amino acids.

This rearrangement joins TRBV5-5 to TRBJ1-1; the D is unclear. This CDR3 has 18 amino acids. Germline V lookup: CDR1 SGHKS, CDR2 YYEKEE (reference sequence). V was clipped by 0 bases and J by 0 bases, with 18 bases between them. The DNA of the CDR3 is TGTGCCAGCAGCTTGGGGGTTGGGCAGATGCATATGAACACTGAAGCTTTCTTT. It yields the protein CASSLGVGQMHMNTEAFF.

The CDR3 reads CASSFRRTGSSYEQYF. In DNA, the CDR3 is TGTGCCAGCAGCTTCCGACGGACGGGGAGCTCCTACGAGCAGTACTTC. The chain employs TRBV5-6 and TRBJ2-7; D perhaps matches TRBD2 (5 bases). Germline V gene lookup returns CDR1 SGHDT and CDR2 YYEEEE. The CDR3 runs to 16 residues. The V and J ends lost 2 bases and 0 bases respectively, with 15 bases between them.

This sequence joins TRBV12-3 or TRBV12-4 and TRBJ1-1, with D uncertain. V was pared by 3 bases and J by 11 bases, with 13 bases between. CDR3 length: 12 residues. The CDR3 sequence is CASSFQRLEAFF. In DNA form, the CDR3 reads TGTGCCAGCAGTTTCCAGAGGTTAGAGGCTTTCTTT.

The chain uses TRBV6-1 and TRBJ2-5; possible D gene TRBD1, 5 bases. The V end was cut by 1 base, the J end by 3 bases, with 9 bases between. Germline V gene sequence: CDR1 MNHNS, CDR2 SASEGT. The CDR3 is made up of 14 amino acids. The CDR3 nucleotides are TGTGCCAGCAGTGAAGAAGGCAGGGAAGAGACCCAGTACTTC. This codes for CASSEEGREETQYF.

V is TRBV19 and J is TRBJ2-1, with TRBD2 matching 7 bases. J lost 1 base, V lost 5 bases, and 17 bases had no gene match. Germline values: CDR1 LNHDA, CDR2 SQIVND (reference sequence). The CDR3 consists of 19 residues. CDR3 sequence: CASSPLASGGVGSYNEQFF. CDR3 DNA: TGTGCCAGTAGTCCCTTGGCTAGCGGAGGAGTTGGGTCCTACAATGAGCAGTTCTTC.

The chain couples TRBV19 to TRBJ1-2, with 7 bases fitting TRBD1. This CDR3 comprises 14 residues. J gave up 6 bases and V 6 bases, and 10 bases lay outside the gene matches. Germline CDR1 reads LNHDA; CDR2 reads SQIVND (reference sequence). Here the CDR3 reads CASRPGQFANGYTF. The CDR3, as DNA: TGTGCCAGTAGACCGGGACAGTTTGCTAATGGCTACACCTTC.

V is TRBV2 and J is TRBJ2-2, with D possibly being TRBD1 (6 bases). V was trimmed by 6 bases and J by 5 bases, leaving 19 bases between them. Per the germline V gene, CDR1 is SNHLY and CDR2 is FYNNEI. CDR3 length: 16 amino acids. CDR3 sequence: CASSPYGTTGTGELFF. The CDR3 bases are TGTGCCAGCAGCCCCTATGGGACAACGGGGACCGGGGAGCTGTTTTTT.

There are many counts of this clone. The V and J genes are TRBV7-9 and TRBJ1-2, with 9 bases identical to TRBD1. The germline V gene encodes CDR1 SEHNR and CDR2 FQNEAQ (reference sequence). V shed 1 base, J shed 8 bases, and the junction held 11 bases outside the gene matches. This CDR3 region has 16 residues. CDR3 sequence (DNA): TGTGCCAGCAGCTTAGTCCGAACAGGGGGCCAGGGGGGCTACACCTTC. As protein: CASSLVRTGGQGGYTF.